Below, one T cell receptor (beta chain) is given with its context. This entry comes from a study of patients and donors after allogeneic stem cell transplantation. TCRdb redid the calling of the RT-PCR reads with MiXCR, one entry per CDR3 protein. This table holds about 960,000 distinct CDR3 sequences, about 20% found once. Trimming removed 2 bases at V and 0 bases at J, with 13 bases between. Germline CDR1 and CDR2: SQVTM and ANQGSEA. The CDR3 totals 15 residues. The chain couples TRBV29-1 to TRBJ1-1; no clear D. The origin of this receptor is a human donor who was either an allogeneic HSCT recipient or a stem cell or donor lymphocyte infusion donor (not recorded which). It is not recorded whose cells these are; they may come from a transplant donor. Material for sequencing was blood, either unsorted or a sorted T cell fraction (not recorded which). The CDR3 here is CSVERTGRMNTEAFF. CDR3 DNA sequence: TGCAGCGTTGAAAGAACGGGAAGAATGAACACTGAAGCTTTCTTT.